The rows below give T cell receptor beta chains drawn from one sample of a study of shared clonotypes between healthy human individuals. Produced via immunoSEQ multiplex PCR; TCRdb's table is partial and in-frame only. This table holds 2 million or so clones, 95% found once. The specimen sequenced was naive CD4+ T cells sorted from blood. The receptors were gathered from a man between 18 and 35 years old in good health. Both conserved end residues are part of each CDR3.

J gene,V gene,CDR3 protein
TRBJ2-6,TRBV27,CASSLSTAPGREVTGANVLTF
TRBJ1-4,TRBV7-9,CASSLPVTNEKLFF
TRBJ2-3,TRBV11-3,CASSVSRGADTQYF
TRBJ1-2,TRBV28,CASSSGQGDIYGYTF
TRBJ1-2,TRBV29-1,CSVEGGGYTF
TRBJ2-3,TRBV5-1,CASSVGLAETDTQYF
TRBJ1-2,TRBV15,CATSRGSWRLYYGYTF
TRBJ1-1,TRBV18,CASSPKGTGSTEAFF
TRBJ1-5,TRBV30,CAWSVRSGGVSNQPQHF
TRBJ2-7,TRBV6-1,CASSSSGGGPYEQYF
TRBJ1-5,TRBV30,CAWSVGESNQPQHF
TRBJ1-5,TRBV6-5,CASRADRGHQPQHF
TRBJ1-4,TRBV6-5,CASSYGNLNEKLFF
TRBJ2-1,TRBV11-2,CASSFPGSSYNEQFF
TRBJ1-1,TRBV5-8,CASSLVVGTEAFF
TRBJ1-5,TRBV2,CASRDNEKPQHF